A single sample gave rise to the 11 T cell receptor beta chains below, sequenced in a study of follicular helper T cells after annual influenza vaccination. Profiling relied on immunoSEQ multiplex PCR, and the TCRdb table lists in-frame clones only, not all of them. The sample lists about 10,000 clones, around 82% occurring once. Documented time point: 2014-2015 season, 7 days after vaccination. This specimen was CXCR5- memory CD4+ T cells sorted from blood, taken 7 days after influenza vaccination. These receptors were taken from an adult who received the influenza vaccine.

The chain recombines TRBV23-1 with TRBJ2-5; TRBD1 might be the D (6 bases). TRBV23-1 is noted as an ORF with a role that remains uncertain. V gave up 5 bases and J gave up 5 bases, with 24 bases separating them. This CDR3 spans 17 amino acids. CDR3 loop: CASSSQGRLGPRETQYF. CDR3 DNA: TGCGCCAGCAGTTCACAGGGTCGGTTGGGACCTCGGGAGACCCAGTACTTC.

The chain combines TRBV5-1 with TRBJ1-2, with D unclear. CDR1 SGHRS and CDR2 YFSETQ come from the germline V gene. V was clipped by 0 bases and J by 6 bases, with 6 bases between them. The CDR3 loop spans 12 amino acids. This CDR3 is CASSLGDHGYTF. The CDR3, as DNA: TGCGCCAGCAGCTTGGGAGATCATGGCTACACCTTC.

The chain uses TRBV7-2 and TRBJ2-3; D might be TRBD2 (6 bases). CDR3 length: 15 amino acids. V lost 1 base, J lost 2 bases, and 10 bases lay in between. The V gene's germline CDR1 is SGHTA and CDR2 FQGNSA. The CDR3, as DNA: TGTGCCAGCAGCTTAGGTGGGGGGAACACAGATACGCAGTATTTT. This sequence encodes CASSLGGGNTDTQYF.

The rearrangement joins TRBV18 to TRBJ2-7, with D perhaps TRBD1 or TRBD2 (5 bases each). Germline CDR1 reads KGHSH; CDR2 reads LQKENI. The CDR3 contains 16 residues. V was clipped by 5 bases and J by 5 bases, with 22 bases between them. CDR3 nucleotides: TGTGCCAGCTCATATACCGGGACCAGAAAGGACAACGAGCAGTACTTC. Its protein is CASSYTGTRKDNEQYF.

The V gene is TRBV18, the J gene TRBJ2-1; 14 bases match TRBD2. Germline CDR1 KGHSH, CDR2 LQKENI. The CDR3 is made up of 18 amino acids. V gave up 4 bases and J gave up 5 bases; unmatched junction bases: 10. CDR3 loop: CASSLTGPGLAGDNEQFF. The CDR3 DNA reads TGTGCCAGCTCACTCACTGGGCCGGGACTAGCGGGGGACAATGAGCAGTTCTTC.

This sequence joins TRBV5-1 and TRBJ2-1, with D possibly matching TRBD1 (6 bases). The germline CDR1 and CDR2 sequences are SGHRS and YFSETQ. This CDR3 region has 15 residues. V lost 0 bases, J lost 8 bases, and 15 bases lay in between. The CDR3 nucleotides are TGCGCCAGCAGCTTGGACAGGGTCGGGGTACATGAGCAGTTCTTC. This translates into CASSLDRVGVHEQFF.

This clone was observed a single time. The chain employs TRBV2 and TRBJ1-2; the D gene is possibly TRBD1 (6 bases). Trimming cost V 4 bases and J 4 bases, with 16 bases left between them. CDR1 is SNHLY, CDR2 FYNNEI, per germline. The CDR3 length is 15 residues. For the CDR3, the DNA is TGTGCCAGCAGTGTCACAGGGCTGGGGCTCTATGGCTACACCTTC. Its protein product is CASSVTGLGLYGYTF.

V is TRBV19 and J is TRBJ2-7; 9 bases fit TRBD1. The CDR3 totals 16 residues. Germline V gene lookup returns CDR1 LNHDA and CDR2 SQIVND (reference sequence). V dropped 5 bases and J dropped 2; count of bases not matched to a gene: 10. In nucleotides, the CDR3 is TGTGCCAGTAGTCCCTCCCGGACAGGGGCGACCTACGAGCAGTACTTC. Translating it yields CASSPSRTGATYEQYF. The full variable domain, rest sourced from reference TRBV19 and TRBJ2-7, is DGGITQSPKYLFRKEGQNVTLSCEQNLNHDAMYWYRQDPGQGLRLIYYSQIVNDFQKGDIAEGYSVSREKKESFPLTVTSAQKNPTAFYLCASSPSRTGATYEQYFGPGTRLTVT.

The gene calls are TRBV13 and TRBJ2-3; tentative D call: TRBD2 (5 bases). The CDR3 runs 18 residues. The V end lost 0 bases, the J end lost 0 bases, and 16 bases lay between the germline ends. From germline, CDR1 is PRHDT and CDR2 FYEKMQ (reference sequence). The CDR3 protein is CASSLGGLTGFSTDTQYF. The CDR3 DNA is TGTGCCAGCAGCTTAGGGGGTCTAACGGGGTTTAGCACAGATACGCAGTATTTT.

The chain is built from TRBV5-1 and TRBJ2-1; 11 bases fit TRBD2. Trimming took 3 bases from V and 9 from J; bases not matched to a gene: 8. The CDR3 sequence is 15 residues long. Germline lookup yields CDR1 SGHRS and CDR2 YFSETQ. CDR3 protein: CASSSLAGAQGEQFF. DNA of the CDR3: TGCGCCAGCAGCTCACTAGCGGGGGCTCAAGGTGAGCAGTTCTTC.

V usage is TRBV7-9 and J usage is TRBJ1-2; 9 bases are shared with TRBD1. The germline V gene encodes CDR1 SEHNR and CDR2 FQNEAQ (reference sequence). Trimming removed 5 bases from V and 6 bases from J; junction bases left unmatched: 13. This CDR3 contains 16 residues. CDR3 DNA sequence: TGTGCCAGCAGCAGAACCGGGACAGGGCCTGATGATGGCTACACCTTC. This translates into CASSRTGTGPDDGYTF.